One sample yielded the 19 T cell receptor beta chains listed below, sequenced in a study of T-cell reconstitution after alpha-beta-depleted transplantation in children. Unique molecular identifiers featured in how the TCRbeta library was prepared. TCRdb itself ran the PCR reads through MiXCR, one entry per CDR3 protein. Of approximately 400,000 distinct CDR3 sequences in the sample, 9.5% to 13% are singletons; the top ten hold nearly 5.5%. Material: PBMCs from the stem cell graft donor, obtained from the stem cell graft. The source is a human donor who donated a stem cell graft to a child with acute myeloid leukemia.

This clonotype was seen only a few times. V usage is TRBV4-1 and J usage is TRBJ2-3; 13 nucleotides align to TRBD2. Germline CDR1 is MGHRA and CDR2 is YSYEKL. Trimming removed 2 bases from V and 6 bases from J; junction bases left unmatched: 8. The length of the CDR3 is 17 residues. Here the CDR3 DNA reads TGCGCCAGCAGCCAAACCGAACTAGCGGGAGGGACGGATACGCAGTATTTT. Translating it yields CASSQTELAGGTDTQYF.

The chain recombines TRBV20-1 with TRBJ2-7; 9 nucleotides line up with TRBD2. V lost 3 bases, J lost 4 bases, and 1 base stayed unmatched. The germline V gene has CDR1 DFQATT and CDR2 SNEGSKA (reference sequence). The CDR3 consists of 12 residues. CDR3 in amino acids: CSASTSGYEQYF. The CDR3, as DNA: TGCAGTGCTAGTACTAGCGGGTACGAGCAGTACTTC.

This clonotype was observed at least ten times. V usage is TRBV11-2 and J usage is TRBJ2-2, with D unclear. The CDR3 sequence is 15 residues long. V was shortened by 0 bases and J by 4 bases, with 9 bases between the two germline ends. Germline CDR1 and CDR2: SGHAT and FQNNGV. Written as DNA, the CDR3 is TGTGCCAGCAGCTTAGAGGGTTATAGCACCGGGGAGCTGTTTTTT. Translation gives CASSLEGYSTGELFF.

This clonotype was picked up a small number of times. The rearrangement uses TRBV7-9 and TRBJ2-1; D possibly corresponds to TRBD2 (6 bases). Germline V CDR1 and CDR2: SEHNR, FQNEAQ (reference sequence). V was pared by 4 bases and J by 9 bases, with 10 bases between. This CDR3 has 12 residues. The CDR3 sequence is CASSSRGFEQFF. DNA of the CDR3: TGTGCCAGCAGCTCCCGGGGGTTTGAGCAGTTCTTC.

This clonotype was detected a few times. The gene calls are TRBV5-1 and TRBJ2-1; TRBD2 agrees at 7 bases. CDR3 length equals 16 residues. Germline CDR1 is SGHRS and CDR2 is YFSETQ. J gave up 0 bases and V 6 bases, and 9 bases lay outside the gene matches. In DNA form, the CDR3 reads TGCGCCAGCACCGCGACTAGCCAGAGCTCCTACAATGAGCAGTTCTTC. Its translation is CASTATSQSSYNEQFF.

This clonotype was recorded a few times. V is TRBV6-1 and J is TRBJ1-1; a weak D match, TRBD1 (6 bases). Per the germline V gene, CDR1 is MNHNS and CDR2 is SASEGT. The germline V and J ends were trimmed by 6 bases and 5 bases, with 13 bases remaining between them. The CDR3 runs to 13 residues. CDR3 bases: TGTGCCAGCAGGGGGGCGGGGGGGACTGAAGCTTTCTTT. This encodes CASRGAGGTEAFF.

This clonotype has only a few counts. The chain uses TRBV12-5 and TRBJ2-5; 9 positions match TRBD1. The CDR3 has 13 amino acids. Germline trimming cut 7 bases from V and 5 bases from J; bases unmatched to any gene: 5. Germline lookup yields CDR1 LGHNT and CDR2 FRNRAP. Here the CDR3 reads CASDPDRGETQYF. The CDR3 nucleotides are TGTGCTAGTGATCCAGACAGGGGGGAGACCCAGTACTTC. Together with reference TRBV12-5 and TRBJ2-5, the CDR3 gives the full variable domain: DARVTQTPRHKVTEMGQEVTMRCQPILGHNTVFWYRQTMMQGLELLAYFRNRAPLDDSGMPKDRFSAEMPDATLATLKIQPSEPRDSAVYFCASDPDRGETQYFGPGTRLLVL.

Many counts were recorded for this clonotype. The J gene is TRBJ2-1, the V gene TRBV7-9, with D perhaps matching TRBD2 (6 bases). The CDR3 loop spans 15 amino acids. Germline-derived CDR1 and CDR2 are SEHNR and FQNEAQ (reference sequence). V dropped 5 bases and J dropped 8 bases, with 19 bases sitting between them. This chain's CDR3 is CASSPSGRDVDEQFF. The CDR3 coding sequence is TGTGCCAGCAGCCCCTCCGGGCGGGACGTGGATGAGCAGTTCTTC.

V and J are TRBV6-5 and TRBJ1-1; no definite D call. The V gene's germline CDR1 is MNHEY and CDR2 SVGAGI. The CDR3 has 11 amino acids. V lost 2 bases, J lost 12 bases, and 10 bases lay in between. The DNA of the CDR3 is TGTGCCAGCAGTTACGAGAGCAGTTCTTTCTTT. This encodes CASSYESSSFF.

The V and J genes are TRBV5-1 and TRBJ2-5; D possibly corresponds to TRBD2 (5 bases). The germline gives CDR1 SGHRS, CDR2 YFSETQ. The CDR3 consists of 16 residues. Trimming cost V 0 bases and J 0 bases, with 12 bases left between them. CDR3: CASSLGLAENQETQYF. CDR3 bases: TGCGCCAGCAGCTTGGGGCTAGCTGAAAACCAAGAGACCCAGTACTTC.

The V gene is TRBV12-3 or TRBV12-4, the J gene TRBJ2-1; the D gene is possibly TRBD2 (7 bases). This CDR3 spans 14 amino acids. Trimming took 7 bases from V and 3 from J, leaving 13 bases between them. The CDR3 sequence is CASMGGGVYNEQFF. The CDR3 DNA follows: TGTGCCAGCATGGGGGGGGGCGTCTACAATGAGCAGTTCTTC.

This clonotype was seen repeatedly, ten times or more. The chain recombines TRBV10-3 with TRBJ1-1, with TRBD1 matching 8 bases. V was clipped by 11 bases and J by 4 bases; unmatched bases: 6. Per the germline V gene, CDR1 is ENHRY and CDR2 is SYGVKD. The CDR3 contains 12 residues. The CDR3 sequence: CAGGTGGTEAFF. In DNA form, the CDR3 reads TGTGCCGGCGGGACAGGAGGCACTGAAGCTTTCTTT.

This clonotype was detected only a few times. V is TRBV27 and J is TRBJ1-1; D call uncertain. The CDR3 has 14 residues. Germline lookup yields CDR1 MNHEY and CDR2 SMNVEV (reference sequence). V was shortened by 5 bases and J by 0 bases, with 10 bases between the two germline ends. The CDR3 here is CASSPYGVNTEAFF. DNA of the CDR3: TGTGCCAGCAGTCCCTACGGGGTGAACACTGAAGCTTTCTTT.

The V gene is TRBV19, the J gene TRBJ1-1, with D possibly matching TRBD1 (5 bases). The CDR3 contains 16 residues. V was pared by 7 bases and J by 4 bases, with 22 bases between. CDR1 LNHDA and CDR2 SQIVND come from the germline V gene (reference sequence). CDR3 nucleotide sequence: TGTGCCAGTACCCTACACCAGGGCCTCCCCAGCACTGAAGCTTTCTTT. Translated: CASTLHQGLPSTEAFF.

This chain connects TRBV29-1 to TRBJ2-1; TRBD2 matches at 10 bases. Trimming at V came to 3 bases and at J to 8 bases, leaving 10 bases not matched to a gene. The germline V gene encodes CDR1 SQVTM and CDR2 ANQGSEA. This CDR3 contains 15 residues. CDR3 nucleotide sequence: TGCAGCGTTGATGTGCGGGCTAGCGGGGGCCATGAGCAGTTCTTC. It is translated as CSVDVRASGGHEQFF.

This clonotype was seen ten or more times. The V and J genes are TRBV20-1 and TRBJ1-1; D may be TRBD1 (6 bases). Germline V gives CDR1 DFQATT, CDR2 SNEGSKA (reference sequence). This CDR3 spans 13 amino acids. Trimming shortened V by 6 bases and J by 1 base, and 12 bases separated the two germline ends. In DNA, the CDR3 is TGCAGTGCCCGAAGGGGGGGGAACACTGAAGCTTTCTTT. It codes for CSARRGGNTEAFF.

The chain links TRBV5-5 to TRBJ1-2; 9 bases match TRBD1. The trim removed 4 bases at V and 3 bases at J, leaving 7 bases unmatched. The CDR3 spans 15 residues. Looked up from germline, CDR1 is SGHKS and CDR2 is YYEKEE (reference sequence). The CDR3 sequence is CASSRIQGADYGYTF. The CDR3 nucleotides are TGTGCCAGCAGCCGGATACAGGGGGCGGACTATGGCTACACCTTC.

The chain combines TRBV30 with TRBJ2-6, with unresolved D. V was shortened by 2 bases and J by 4 bases, with 12 bases between the two germline ends. This CDR3 region has 15 residues. Germline values: CDR1 GTSNPN, CDR2 SVGIG (reference sequence). CDR3 DNA sequence: TGTGCCTGGAGTTCTCGGTCCTCCGGGGCCAACGTCCTGACTTTC. It yields the protein CAWSSRSSGANVLTF.

The rearrangement links TRBV7-9 to TRBJ1-1, with 7 bases aligning to TRBD1. With V trimmed by 4 bases and J by 0 bases, 5 bases remained unmatched. This CDR3 contains 15 residues. CDR1 and CDR2 from the germline V gene are SEHNR and FQNEAQ (reference sequence). The CDR3 region has the DNA TGTGCCAGCAGCTACCGACAGGGCATGAACACTGAAGCTTTCTTT. Amino acids: CASSYRQGMNTEAFF.